This record concerns one TCR beta chain sequence. The antigen it binds to is not known. Per-base qualities were not stored, and no clone one base away is much larger. The sample is drawn from a study of T cell repertoires in cytomegalovirus infection (dated by TCRdb to between 2017 and 2020). The study in broad terms: Because public TCR beta signatures pointed to carriage of CMV infection together with the matching HLA type, the HLA type of each donor mattered for the analysis.

The investigation overall reported the following: The ex vivo response was dominated by HLA-C-restricted CMV-specific TCR beta clonotypes, which also provided the single most frequent clonotype in two of eight donors. In both this cohort and an independent roughly 330-donor cohort, the cumulative frequency of public TCR beta family members distinguished carriers of CMV infection plus the relevant HLA type.

The listed sequencing device is Illumina HiSeq 1500. Clones were called with MiXCR by TCRdb after fastp trimmed the public reads at Q25, and only in-frame beta chains were retained. Each CDR3 protein gets just one entry, which takes the most common genes and DNA from the rows behind it. The sample table lists around 550,000 distinct CDR3 sequences, about a quarter of them with a count of one. The top ten clones comprise approximately 13% of the sample. The V end loses 0 bases and the J end loses 2 bases, and a stretch of 19 bases separates them. The CDR3 spans 19 residues, from the cysteine through the phenylalanine. The sequence is cut down to CDR3 DNA, 57 bases in frame from base 1. According to the germline V gene, CDR1 reads LGHNA and CDR2 reads YSLEER.

This receptor was identified in a human donor in good health (CMV status not recorded). Some clones in this sample may be carry-over from other donors' samples. The rearranged chain carries TRBV4-3 and TRBJ2-2; the D region may be TRBD1 or TRBD2, each matching 5 bases equally. Sequencing was done on a sample of PBMCs. The CDR3 protein is CASSQDLRSGPPNTGELFF. The DNA sequence reads TGCGCCAGCAGCCAAGATCTACGGTCGGGGCCTCCTAACACCGGGGAGCTGTTTTTT.